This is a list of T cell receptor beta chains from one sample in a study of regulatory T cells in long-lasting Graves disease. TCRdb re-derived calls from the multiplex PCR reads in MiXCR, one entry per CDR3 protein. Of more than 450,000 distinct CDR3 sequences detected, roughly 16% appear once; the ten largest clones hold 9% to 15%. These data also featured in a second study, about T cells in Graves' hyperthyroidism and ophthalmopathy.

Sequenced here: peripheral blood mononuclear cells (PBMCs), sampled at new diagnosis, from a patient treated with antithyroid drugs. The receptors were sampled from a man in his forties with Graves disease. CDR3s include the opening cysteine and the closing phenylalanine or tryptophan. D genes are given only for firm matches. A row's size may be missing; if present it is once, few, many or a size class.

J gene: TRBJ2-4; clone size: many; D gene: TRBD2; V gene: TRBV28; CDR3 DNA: TGTGCCAGCAGTGTGGTTATGGGGGGGTCCAAAAACATTCAGTACTTC; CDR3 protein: CASSVVMGGSKNIQYF
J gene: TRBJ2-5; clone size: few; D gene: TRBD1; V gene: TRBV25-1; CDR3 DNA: TGTGCCAGCAGTGAATCCGGGACAGGGGTAGAGACCCAGTACTTC; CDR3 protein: CASSESGTGVETQYF
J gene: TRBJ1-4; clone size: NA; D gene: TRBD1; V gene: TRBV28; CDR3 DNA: TGTGCCAGCAGTTTCTCCCCGATGATACAGGGGGCAGCTAATGAAAAACTGTTTTTT; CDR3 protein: CASSFSPMIQGAANEKLFF
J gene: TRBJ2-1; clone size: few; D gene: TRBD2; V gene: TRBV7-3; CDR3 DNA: TGTGCCAGCAGCTCCGGGACTAGCGGGGTCAATGAGCAGTTCTTC; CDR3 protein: CASSSGTSGVNEQFF
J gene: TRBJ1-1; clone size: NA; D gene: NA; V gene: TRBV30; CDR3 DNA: TGTGCCTGGAGTTGGCAGGGAAAGGCAGAAGCTTTCTTT; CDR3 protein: CAWSWQGKAEAFF
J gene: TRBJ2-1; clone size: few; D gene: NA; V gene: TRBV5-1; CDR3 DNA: TGCGCCAGCAGCCCCGGGACCGGGGCTCTATTATCGCAGTTCTTC; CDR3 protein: CASSPGTGALLSQFF
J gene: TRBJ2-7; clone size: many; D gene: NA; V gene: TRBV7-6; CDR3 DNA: TGTGCCAGCAGCTTAGGGCCTCTCGCCGAGCAGTACTTC; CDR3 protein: CASSLGPLAEQYF
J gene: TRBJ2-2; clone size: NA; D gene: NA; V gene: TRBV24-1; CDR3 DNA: TGTGCCACCAGCGGTAGTGGGACATTGAACACCGGGGAGCTGTTTTTT; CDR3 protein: CATSGSGTLNTGELFF
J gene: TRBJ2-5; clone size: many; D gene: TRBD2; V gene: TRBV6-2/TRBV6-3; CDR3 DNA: TGTGCCAGCAGACGAGGACTAGCGGTCAGGTACCAAGAGACCCAGTACTTC; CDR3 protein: CASRRGLAVRYQETQYF
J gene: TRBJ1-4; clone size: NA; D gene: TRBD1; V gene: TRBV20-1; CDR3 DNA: TGCAGTGCTAGCCCGGGACAGGGAGAAAAACTGTTTTTT; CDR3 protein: CSASPGQGEKLFF
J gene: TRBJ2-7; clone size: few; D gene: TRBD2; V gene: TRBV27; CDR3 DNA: TGTGCCAGCAGTGCGCTATGGCGGCTAGCGGGTGCCTACGAGCAGTACTTC; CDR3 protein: CASSALWRLAGAYEQYF
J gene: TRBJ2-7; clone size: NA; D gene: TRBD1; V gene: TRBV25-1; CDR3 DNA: TGTGCCAGCAAAAGGGGACAGGGGGAGGACGAGCAGTACTTC; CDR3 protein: CASKRGQGEDEQYF
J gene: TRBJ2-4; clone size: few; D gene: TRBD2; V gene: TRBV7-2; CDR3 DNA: TGTGCCAGCAGCTATCCGGGACTAGCAGCCAAAAACATTCAGTACTTC; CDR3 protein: CASSYPGLAAKNIQYF
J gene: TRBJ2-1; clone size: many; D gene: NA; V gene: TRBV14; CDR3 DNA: TGTGCCAGCAGCCAAGGGGAGTGGCCTCGCAATGAGCAGTTCTTC; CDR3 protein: CASSQGEWPRNEQFF
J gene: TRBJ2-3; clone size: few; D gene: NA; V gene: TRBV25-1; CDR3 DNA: TGTGCCAGCGCTCCCACGGGGGCCGGGACAGATACGCAGTATTTT; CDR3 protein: CASAPTGAGTDTQYF
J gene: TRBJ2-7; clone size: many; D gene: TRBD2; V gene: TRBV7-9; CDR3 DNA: TGTGCCAGCAGCCACCCGCTAGCGGGAGGCCACGAGCAGTACTTC; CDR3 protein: CASSHPLAGGHEQYF
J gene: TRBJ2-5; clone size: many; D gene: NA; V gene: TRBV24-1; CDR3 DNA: TGTGCCACCAGTGATGGACGGGGATTCCAAGAGACCCGGTACTTC; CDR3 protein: CATSDGRGFQETRYF
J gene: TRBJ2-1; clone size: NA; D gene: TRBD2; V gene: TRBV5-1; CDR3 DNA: TGCGCCAGCAGCTTGGCCCGAGGACTAGATCCCTCCTACAATGAGCAGTTCTTC; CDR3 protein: CASSLARGLDPSYNEQFF
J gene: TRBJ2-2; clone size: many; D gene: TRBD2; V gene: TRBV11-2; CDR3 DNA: TGTGCCAGCAGCTTATTCAGCGGGGCGAACACCGGGGAGCTGTTTTTT; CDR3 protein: CASSLFSGANTGELFF
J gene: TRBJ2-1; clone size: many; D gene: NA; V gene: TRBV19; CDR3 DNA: TGTGCCAGTAGTATGAGGAGGGGACTTAACAATGAGCAGTTCTTC; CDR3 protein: CASSMRRGLNNEQFF
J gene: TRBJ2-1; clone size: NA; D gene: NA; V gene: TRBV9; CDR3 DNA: TGTGCCAGCAGCCAGGCACAGGTGTCCTACAATGAGCAGTTCTTC; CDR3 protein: CASSQAQVSYNEQFF
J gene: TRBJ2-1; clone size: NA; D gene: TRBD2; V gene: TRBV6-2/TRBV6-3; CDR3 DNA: TGTGCCAGCAGTTACGCGGGAGGGTCCCCTGAGCAGTTCTTC; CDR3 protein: CASSYAGGSPEQFF
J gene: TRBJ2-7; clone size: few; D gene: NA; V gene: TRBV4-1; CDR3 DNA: TGCGCCAGCAGCCAAGCCCCGGGACGCGGGGCCTACGAGCAGTACTTC; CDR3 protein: CASSQAPGRGAYEQYF
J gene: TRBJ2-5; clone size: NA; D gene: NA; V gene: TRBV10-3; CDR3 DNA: TGTGCCATCAGTGATTCGGGGCAAGAGACCCAGTACTTC; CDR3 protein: CAISDSGQETQYF
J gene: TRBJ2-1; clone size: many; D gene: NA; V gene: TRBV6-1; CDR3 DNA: TGTGCCAGCACCCTGAGTGGTGGATTGCCATACAATGAGCAGTTCTTC; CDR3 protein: CASTLSGGLPYNEQFF
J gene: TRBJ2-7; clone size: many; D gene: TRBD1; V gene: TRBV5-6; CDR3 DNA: TGTGCCAGCAGCTTGGCAGGGGGCAATAACGAGCAGTACTTC; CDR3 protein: CASSLAGGNNEQYF
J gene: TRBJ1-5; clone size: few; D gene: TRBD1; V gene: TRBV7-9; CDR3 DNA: TGTGCCAGCAGCTGGGGGGACAGCGTTAGCAATCAGCCCCAGCATTTT; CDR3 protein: CASSWGDSVSNQPQHF
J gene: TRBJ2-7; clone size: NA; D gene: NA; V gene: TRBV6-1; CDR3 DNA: TGTGCCAGCAGGAACCAGGGCCACGAGCAGTACTTC; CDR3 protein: CASRNQGHEQYF
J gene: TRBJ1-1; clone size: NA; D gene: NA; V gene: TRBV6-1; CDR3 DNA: TGTGCCAGCAGACTAGTTATGGGGGGGGACACTGAAGCTTTCTTT; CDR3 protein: CASRLVMGGDTEAFF
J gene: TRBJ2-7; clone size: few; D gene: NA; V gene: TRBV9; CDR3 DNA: TGTGCCAGCAGCGTCCACCCCTACGAGCAGTACTTC; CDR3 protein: CASSVHPYEQYF
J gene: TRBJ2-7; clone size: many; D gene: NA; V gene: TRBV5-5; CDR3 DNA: TGTGCCAGCAGCGGGGGACCGACGTACAAGCACGAGCAGTACTTC; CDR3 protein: CASSGGPTYKHEQYF
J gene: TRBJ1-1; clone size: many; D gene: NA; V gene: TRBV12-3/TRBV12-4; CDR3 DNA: TGTGCCAGCAGTTTACCCCCCAACTGGTTCTTGTCTGAAGCTTTCTTT; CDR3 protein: CASSLPPNWFLSEAFF
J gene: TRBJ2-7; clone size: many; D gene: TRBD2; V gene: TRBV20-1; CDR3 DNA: TGCAGTGCTAGAGAGCAGGGAGGGGCCTACGAGCAGTACTTC; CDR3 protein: CSAREQGGAYEQYF
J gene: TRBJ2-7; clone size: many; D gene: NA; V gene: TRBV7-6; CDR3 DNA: TGTGCCAGCAGCCCAGACCGGGGCCCCCAATACGAGCAGTACTTC; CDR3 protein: CASSPDRGPQYEQYF
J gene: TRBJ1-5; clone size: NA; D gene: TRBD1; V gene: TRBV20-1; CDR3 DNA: TGCAGTGCTAGAGGACAGGGGCGCGAACAGCCCCAGCATTTT; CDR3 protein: CSARGQGREQPQHF
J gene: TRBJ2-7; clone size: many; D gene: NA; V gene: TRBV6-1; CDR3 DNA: TGTGCCAGCAGTGAAGCGCGGGGATACTTCGTGCAGTACTTC; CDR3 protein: CASSEARGYFVQYF
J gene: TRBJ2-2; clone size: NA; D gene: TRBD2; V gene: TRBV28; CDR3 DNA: TGTGCCAGCAGTTTATGGTCTAGCGGGGGAGGGGAGCTGTTTTTT; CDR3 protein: CASSLWSSGGGELFF
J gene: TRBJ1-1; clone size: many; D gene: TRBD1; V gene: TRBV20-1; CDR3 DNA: TGCAGTGCTAGAGACTCCGGACAGGGGTTCCTGAACACTGAAGCTTTCTTT; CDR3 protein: CSARDSGQGFLNTEAFF
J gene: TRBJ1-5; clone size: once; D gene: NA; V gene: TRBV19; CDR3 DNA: TGTGCCAGTAGTATTACAGGGAACAATCAGCCCCAGCATTTT; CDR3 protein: CASSITGNNQPQHF
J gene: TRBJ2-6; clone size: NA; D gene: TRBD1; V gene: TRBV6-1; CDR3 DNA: TGTGCCAGCAGACCCGGACAGGGAAATACAAACGTCCTGACTTTC; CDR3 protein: CASRPGQGNTNVLTF
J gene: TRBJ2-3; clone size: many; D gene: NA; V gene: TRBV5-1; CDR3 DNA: TGCGCCAGCAGCTTGCAGGGGATTTCCACAGATACGCAGTATTTT; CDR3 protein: CASSLQGISTDTQYF
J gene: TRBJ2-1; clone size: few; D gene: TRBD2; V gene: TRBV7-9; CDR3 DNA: TGTGCCAGCAGCCCAGCGGTTAGCGGGAGGGCCATCGTTAACAATGAGCAGTTCTTC; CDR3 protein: CASSPAVSGRAIVNNEQFF
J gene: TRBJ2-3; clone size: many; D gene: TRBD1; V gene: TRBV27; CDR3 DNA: TGTGCCAGCAGTCACCGGGACAGGGGTTTCTTTGCTACGCAGTATTTT; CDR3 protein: CASSHRDRGFFATQYF
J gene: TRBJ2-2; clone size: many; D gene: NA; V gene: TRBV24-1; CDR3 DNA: TGTGCCACCAGTGATTTTCGGGGAAACACCGGGGAGCTGTTTTTT; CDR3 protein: CATSDFRGNTGELFF
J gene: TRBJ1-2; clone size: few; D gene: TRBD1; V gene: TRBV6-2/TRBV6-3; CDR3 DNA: TGTGCCAGCAGTGAGGGGACAGGGATGTACTATGGCTACACCTTC; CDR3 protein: CASSEGTGMYYGYTF